This T cell receptor beta chain appears in the sequencing data of a study of cytomegalovirus exposure and HLA in healthy donors. Study findings and constraints: Three CMV-associated chains were confirmed in vitro to be specific for CMV antigens.

A multiplex PCR was run with 60 Vbeta primers and 13 Jbeta primers. Assay: immunoSEQ multiplex PCR; the TCRdb copy retains only in-frame clones and omits some. The table has more than 80,000 clones, roughly 82% seen once; the top ten hold 1.6%. On this clone: Antigen: not known.

Germline V lookup: CDR1 SEHNR, CDR2 FQNEAQ (reference sequence). Trimming stripped 3 bases from V and 8 bases from J, with 14 bases between. The CDR3 contains 15 residues. V is TRBV7-9 and J is TRBJ1-6, with D tentatively TRBD1 (5 bases). This TCR was sampled from a man in his forties or fifties in good health and CMV-seronegative. Specimen: PBMCs. DNA for the CDR3: TGTGCCAGCAGCTTTTATCAGGGAGGTGATTCACCCCTCCACTTT. As protein: CASSFYQGGDSPLHF.